This T cell receptor (beta chain) was observed in a study of T cell changes during pregnancy in multiple sclerosis. Clones were sequenced by immunoSEQ multiplex PCR, and TCRdb holds only the in-frame ones, with some missing. Among around 70,000 clones listed, around 90% were seen once. V lost 1 base, J lost 2 bases, and 3 bases lay in between. The CDR3 is 12 residues long. From germline, CDR1 is SGHDT and CDR2 YYEEEE. The specimen was peripheral blood, collected after pregnancy. The clonotype comes from a female donor with multiple sclerosis, enrolled in a pregnancy study. J is TRBJ2-5 and V is TRBV5-6; D is uncertain. The CDR3 here is CASSLPQETQYF. The DNA of the CDR3 is TGTGCCAGCAGCTTGCCACAAGAGACCCAGTACTTC.